The rows below give T cell receptor beta chains drawn from one sample of a study of graft-versus-host responses after intestinal transplantation. The method was immunoSEQ multiplex PCR; TCRdb's version includes in-frame clones alone and lacks a portion of them. Of roughly 15,000 clones in the sample, roughly a third were seen once. Material: alloreactive CD8+ T cells from a mixed lymphocyte reaction culture, obtained before intestinal transplant. The receptors were gathered from a human patient who received an intestinal transplant. Both conserved end residues are part of each CDR3. A D gene is named only where the DNA matches it firmly. Rows give clone size only sometimes, using once, few, many, or a class for an expanded clone.

J | D | V | size | CDR3 | DNA
TRBJ2-7 | NA | TRBV7-9 | NA | CASKNGSASEQYF | TGTGCCAGCAAAAACGGGAGCGCGTCCGAGCAGTACTTC
TRBJ2-2 | TRBD2 | TRBV7-9 | NA | CASSSLAGANTGELFF | TGTGCCAGCAGCTCACTAGCGGGGGCGAACACCGGGGAGCTGTTTTTT
TRBJ1-6 | TRBD1 | TRBV15 | NA | CATSRDPGQGKFGSPLHF | TGTGCCACCAGCAGGGACCCCGGACAGGGCAAATTCGGCTCACCCCTCCACTTT
TRBJ1-2 | TRBD1 | TRBV11-2 | medium-sized | CASSLSTGDYGYTF | TGTGCCAGCAGCCTCTCGACAGGGGACTATGGCTACACCTTC
TRBJ1-1 | NA | TRBV7-6 | NA | CASSYREGPDTEAFF | TGTGCCAGCAGCTACAGGGAAGGGCCGGACACTGAAGCTTTCTTT
TRBJ2-3 | TRBD2 | TRBV15 | NA | CATSRDSGGTDTQYF | TGTGCCACCAGCAGAGACAGCGGGGGCACAGATACGCAGTATTTT
TRBJ1-3 | NA | TRBV9 | NA | CASSVEGISGNTIYF | TGTGCCAGCAGCGTAGAGGGGATCTCTGGAAACACCATATATTTT
TRBJ1-1 | NA | TRBV5-4 | NA | CASSFRDGNTEAFF | TGTGCCAGCAGCTTCAGGGACGGCAACACTGAAGCTTTCTTT
TRBJ1-2 | NA | TRBV9 | medium-sized | CASSVGKGIRSLDGYTF | TGTGCCAGCAGCGTAGGGAAGGGAATCAGGTCGCTCGATGGCTACACCTTC
TRBJ1-2 | NA | TRBV9 | NA | CASSVEDRGYTF | TGTGCCAGCAGCGTAGAGGACCGAGGCTACACCTTC
TRBJ2-7 | NA | TRBV13 | medium-sized | CASSLGGQFYEQYF | TGTGCCAGCAGCCTAGGCGGGCAGTTCTACGAGCAGTACTTC
TRBJ1-4 | NA | TRBV10-2 | NA | CASSPPLGLNEKLFF | TGCGCCAGCAGCCCCCCGTTGGGGCTCAATGAAAAACTGTTTTTT
TRBJ1-4 | NA | TRBV29-1 | NA | CRGGKGKTVF | TGCAGAGGGGGTAAAGGAAAAACTGTTTTT
TRBJ2-1 | NA | TRBV2 | few | CASRGIIYGGDNEQFF | TGTGCCAGCAGGGGGATTATTTATGGGGGAGACAATGAGCAGTTCTTC
TRBJ2-2 | NA | TRBV6-6 | NA | CASSWTAGELFF | TGTGCCAGCAGTTGGACGGCCGGGGAGCTGTTTTTT
TRBJ2-6 | NA | TRBV30 | NA | CAWYSWRYNKSRANVLTF | TGTGCCTGGTATAGTTGGCGTTATAACAAAAGTCGGGCCAACGTCCTGACTTTC
TRBJ1-2 | NA | TRBV29-1 | NA | CSVGGGANYGYTF | TGCAGCGTGGGAGGTGGTGCTAACTATGGCTACACCTTC
TRBJ2-7 | NA | TRBV4-1 | NA | CASSQVRGGPYEQYF | TGCGCCAGCAGCCAAGTTAGGGGGGGACCCTACGAGCAGTACTTC
TRBJ2-2 | NA | TRBV7-6 | NA | CASSPGGTGELFF | TGTGCCAGCTCCCCAGGCGGCACCGGGGAGCTGTTTTTT
TRBJ2-1 | TRBD2 | TRBV2 | NA | CASSGLAGGYEQFF | TGTGCCAGCAGTGGACTAGCGGGGGGTTATGAGCAGTTCTTC
TRBJ2-2 | TRBD1 | TRBV7-9 | NA | CASLSPGTGHTGELFF | TGTGCCAGCCTTTCACCCGGGACAGGGCACACCGGGGAGCTGTTTTTT
TRBJ1-6 | NA | TRBV12-5 | NA | CASGLTDNSPLHF | TGTGCTAGTGGTTTGACAGATAATTCACCCCTCCACTTT
TRBJ2-7 | NA | TRBV4-1 | NA | CASSQEGGSSYEQYF | TGCGCCAGCAGCCAAGAAGGGGGAAGCTCCTACGAGCAGTACTTC
TRBJ1-4 | TRBD1 | TRBV7-9 | NA | CASSSRDRGLIGEKLFF | TGTGCCAGCAGCTCCCGGGACAGGGGGCTGATTGGTGAAAAACTGTTTTTT
TRBJ2-2 | NA | TRBV28 | few | CASTNRGTRESGELFF | TGTGCCAGCACTAACCGCGGGACAAGGGAGTCCGGGGAGCTGTTTTTT
TRBJ1-1 | NA | TRBV28 | NA | CASSPTGTFGVTEAFF | TGTGCCAGCAGTCCGACCGGGACATTTGGGGTTACTGAAGCTTTCTTT
TRBJ1-2 | TRBD1 | TRBV19 | NA | CATADRGGYGYTF | TGTGCCACCGCGGACAGGGGAGGCTATGGCTACACCTTC
TRBJ2-2 | NA | TRBV27 | NA | CASTIAGGGNTGELFF | TGTGCCAGCACTATAGCAGGGGGGGGGAACACCGGGGAGCTGTTTTTT
TRBJ1-3 | NA | TRBV5-7 | few | CASSPGGASDSGNTIYF | TGTGCCAGCAGCCCCGGGGGGGCTTCGGACTCTGGAAACACCATATATTTT
TRBJ2-1 | NA | TRBV4-1 | medium-sized | CASSHVIGGEQFF | TGCGCCAGCAGCCACGTTATTGGGGGTGAGCAGTTCTTC
TRBJ2-7 | TRBD2 | TRBV13 | NA | CASSPAGTRSSYEQYF | TGTGCCAGCAGCCCCGCCGGGACTAGGAGCTCCTACGAGCAGTACTTC
TRBJ1-2 | NA | TRBV19 | few | CASSIPGLMNGYTF | TGTGCCAGTAGTATACCCGGGCTCATGAATGGCTACACCTTC
TRBJ2-7 | NA | TRBV13 | NA | CASSLGGGEQYF | TGTGCCAGCAGCTTAGGGGGGGGTGAGCAGTACTTC
TRBJ1-4 | NA | TRBV5-1 | NA | CASSPSWASNEKLFF | TGCGCCAGCAGCCCCTCCTGGGCCTCTAATGAAAAACTGTTTTTT
TRBJ1-2 | NA | TRBV7-9 | medium-sized | CASSATGIAYGYTF | TGTGCCAGCAGCGCCACAGGTATCGCCTATGGCTACACCTTC
TRBJ2-7 | NA | TRBV21-1 | NA | CASSSYYPGGIFYEQYF | TGTGCCAGCAGCAGCTACTACCCGGGCGGTATATTCTACGAGCAGTACTTC
TRBJ2-3 | NA | TRBV21-1 | NA | CWEGTQYF | TGTTGGGAGGGTACGCAGTATTTT
TRBJ2-3 | NA | TRBV27 | few | CASSSRLEVDTQYF | TGTGCCAGCAGTTCCCGACTAGAGGTGGATACGCAGTATTTT
TRBJ2-5 | NA | TRBV7-2 | few | CASSLEFLRLETQYF | TGTGCCAGCAGCTTAGAATTTTTGAGGTTAGAGACCCAGTACTTC
TRBJ1-2 | NA | TRBV6-5 | NA | CASSTQGYGYTF | TGTGCCAGCAGTACACAGGGCTATGGCTACACCTTC
TRBJ1-2 | NA | TRBV7-9 | NA | CASSLGSGTNYGYTF | TGTGCCAGCAGCTTAGGGTCCGGGACTAACTATGGCTACACCTTC
TRBJ1-1 | NA | TRBV21-1 | NA | CASSKSGLEGTEAFF | TGTGCCAGCAGCAAATCGGGCCTGGAGGGCACTGAAGCTTTCTTT
TRBJ2-1 | NA | TRBV19 | NA | CASSIDLNEQFF | TGTGCCAGTAGTATAGATTTAAATGAGCAGTTCTTC
TRBJ2-7 | NA | TRBV27 | NA | CASSFATGTDYEQYF | TGTGCCAGCAGTTTCGCGACCGGGACGGACTACGAGCAGTACTTC
TRBJ2-6 | TRBD2 | TRBV7-9 | few | CASIAGGAGANVLTF | TGTGCCAGCATAGCGGGGGGTGCTGGGGCCAACGTCCTGACTTTC
TRBJ2-3 | NA | TRBV7-3 | medium-sized | CASSQSPGRRFDTQYF | TGTGCCAGCAGCCAATCCCCGGGACGCCGATTCGATACGCAGTATTTT
TRBJ2-3 | NA | TRBV19 | NA | CATAGTVWEISTDTQYF | TGTGCCACCGCCGGCACAGTTTGGGAAATAAGCACAGATACGCAGTATTTT
TRBJ2-7 | TRBD1 | TRBV4-3 | few | CASGRPDRAYEQYF | TGCGCCAGCGGCCGCCCGGACAGGGCCTACGAGCAGTACTTC
TRBJ2-7 | NA | TRBV7-9 | once | CASSFGVAYEQYF | TGTGCCAGCAGCTTTGGGGTAGCCTACGAGCAGTACTTC